These 18 T cell receptor beta chains originate from one sample sequenced in a study of metastatic and nonmetastatic thyroid tumors. TCRdb re-called clones from the PCR reads using MiXCR. The data hold around 24,000 clones, with under 25% observed a single time. Prior to thyroid surgery, none of the patients had received any treatment. The sequenced sample was blood. The receptor source for this set is a male donor with papillary thyroid cancer or a benign thyroid nodule (not recorded which). Some clones in this sample may be carry-over from other donors' samples.

To note about this clone: One junction end disagrees with the germline gene, perhaps due to a read error. This rearrangement joins TRBV11-1 to TRBJ1-1; 9 bases map to TRBD1. CDR3 length equals 18 residues. Per the germline V gene, CDR1 is SGHAT and CDR2 is FQDESV (reference sequence). CDR3 bases: TGTGCCGGCAGCTCCCTCCGACAGGGGGAGGAGGTCAACACTGAAGCTTTCTTT. This codes for CAGSSLRQGEEVNTEAFF.

Many counts were recorded for this clone. V usage is TRBV5-1 and J usage is TRBJ2-1, with TRBD1 identical over 9 bases. Losses at the gene ends were 0 bases for V and 4 bases for J; bases not matched to a gene: 2. The CDR3 is 15 amino acids. Per germline, CDR1 SGHRS and CDR2 YFSETQ. CDR3 nucleotide sequence: TGCGCCAGCAGCTTGGGTGGACAGGGGTACAATGAGCAGTTCTTC. Protein sequence: CASSLGGQGYNEQFF.

In the case of this clone: Mismatch with germline at one junction end may stem from a read error. The chain joins TRBV7-2 to TRBJ2-1; D uncertain. The length of the CDR3 is 13 residues. Germline-derived CDR1 and CDR2 are SGHTA and FQGNSA. CDR3 nucleotide sequence: TGTGCCAGCAGAGGCCGTGGATACAATAAGCAGTTCTTC. Translation: CASRGRGYNKQFF.

The chain recombines TRBV18 with TRBJ2-7; D is unclear. V was clipped by 2 bases and J by 3 bases, with 8 bases between them. Germline V gives CDR1 KGHSH, CDR2 LQKENI. The CDR3 is 13 residues long. The CDR3 DNA is TGTGCCAGCTCACCATTCGGTAGCTACGAGCAGTACTTC. Translating gives CASSPFGSYEQYF.

This chain uses TRBV30 with TRBJ2-2; possibly TRBD1 for D (5 bases). The CDR3 has 14 amino acids. Trimming pared 5 bases from V and 5 bases from J, leaving 15 bases between. Germline CDR1 reads GTSNPN; CDR2 reads SVGIG (reference sequence). Here the CDR3 DNA reads TGTGCCTGGGAATGGCAGGGTAAAACCGGGGAGCTGTTTTTT. This encodes CAWEWQGKTGELFF.

There are many counts of this clone. The chain is built from TRBV11-2 and TRBJ1-2; weak D call: TRBD1 (6 bases). This CDR3 is built from 16 residues. Germline V CDR1 and CDR2: SGHAT, FQNNGV. V lost 5 bases, J lost 8 bases, and 24 bases lay in between. This chain's CDR3 is CASSRQTGQTSGGYTF. The CDR3 coding sequence is TGTGCCAGCAGCCGACAGACAGGCCAAACGTCCGGCGGCTACACCTTC.

This clone was counted ten times or more. The J gene is TRBJ2-7, the V gene TRBV5-4, with 14 bases identical to TRBD2. The CDR3 runs to 15 residues. Germline CDR1 is SGHNT and CDR2 is YYREEE (reference sequence). The ends lost 4 bases at V and 6 bases at J; junction bases unmatched: 6. This CDR3 reads CASSIGLAGGGEQYF. The CDR3 nucleotides read TGTGCCAGCAGCATAGGACTAGCGGGAGGTGGCGAGCAGTACTTC.

Ten or more counts support this clone. The chain carries TRBV2 and TRBJ1-2; no reliable D call. Germline V gives CDR1 SNHLY, CDR2 FYNNEI. V shed 4 bases and J shed 5 bases, with 8 bases lying between them. This CDR3 has 12 residues. The CDR3 loop reads CASSGDLYGYTF. The CDR3 DNA is TGTGCCAGCAGTGGTGACTTATATGGCTACACCTTC. The entire variable domain, with the rest obtained from reference TRBV2 and TRBJ1-2, is as follows: EPEVTQTPSHQVTQMGQEVILRCVPISNHLYFYWYRQILGQKVEFLVSFYNNEISEKSEIFDDQFSVERPDGSNFTLKIRSTKLEDSAMYFCASSGDLYGYTFGSGTRLTVV.

There are many counts of this clone. Other DNA sequences in the same sample also yield this CDR3. The chain links TRBV4-1 to TRBJ2-3, with 12 bases fitting TRBD2. CDR3 length: 17 amino acids. CDR1 MGHRA and CDR2 YSYEKL come from the germline V gene. V lost 4 bases and J lost 6; bases outside the gene matches: 11. The CDR3 spells CASSPHSTSGRSDTQYF. CDR3 in DNA: TGCGCCAGCAGCCCCCACTCGACTAGCGGGAGATCGGATACGCAGTATTTT.

This clone was counted at least ten times. V gene TRBV24-1 combines with J gene TRBJ2-1, with 14 bases lining up with TRBD2. V lost 9 bases to trimming and J lost 8 bases; unmatched junction nucleotides: 5. This CDR3 region has 14 residues. Germline values: CDR1 KGHDR, CDR2 SFDVKD. The CDR3 DNA reads TGTGCCACCTCGGGACTAGCGGGAGTCGATGAGCAGTTCTTC. Protein: CATSGLAGVDEQFF.

This clone was counted ten times or more. The chain couples TRBV4-2 to TRBJ2-3, with TRBD1 identical over 8 bases. This CDR3 region has 17 residues. Germline CDR1 is LGHNA and CDR2 is YNFKEQ. After removal of 4 bases from V and 3 bases from J, the junction contained 12 bases not matched to a gene. CDR3 nucleotide sequence: TGTGCCAGCAGCCTCCCCCCGACAGGGGTGATGACAGATACGCAGTATTTT. This encodes CASSLPPTGVMTDTQYF.

V is TRBV20-1 and J is TRBJ2-5; no reliable D call. CDR3 length: 13 residues. Germline V gene data show CDR1 as DFQATT and CDR2 as SNEGSKA (reference sequence). Trimming shortened V by 0 bases and J by 10 bases, and 15 bases separated the two germline ends. The DNA of the CDR3 is TGCAGTGCTAGAGATCCTAGTCTAGAGGTCCAGTACTTC. It encodes CSARDPSLEVQYF.

This chain connects TRBV6-5 to TRBJ1-1; D remains ambiguous. Germline CDR1 reads MNHEY; CDR2 reads SVGAGI. V was clipped by 4 bases and J by 0 bases, with 6 bases between them. The CDR3 covers 13 residues. CDR3 in DNA: TGTGCCAGCAGTTCGTCATTGAACACTGAAGCTTTCTTT. Its protein product is CASSSSLNTEAFF.

V gene TRBV20-1 combines with J gene TRBJ1-3; D unresolved. The germline V and J ends were trimmed by 1 base and 1 base, with 8 bases remaining between them. The V gene's germline CDR1 is DFQATT and CDR2 SNEGSKA (reference sequence). CDR3 length: 14 amino acids. CDR3 sequence (DNA): TGCAGTGCTAGAGCCCTCCAGTCTGGAAACACCATATATTTT. It specifies CSARALQSGNTIYF.

The chain uses TRBV6-1 and TRBJ2-2; 7 bases agree with TRBD1. Germline-derived CDR1 and CDR2 are MNHNS and SASEGT. The CDR3 has 18 amino acids. J gave up 5 bases and V 3 bases, and 15 bases lay outside the gene matches. The DNA of the CDR3 is TGTGCCAGCAGTGAGCGTCCCTGGACAGGAAGGATAACCGGGGAGCTGTTTTTT. Translation gives CASSERPWTGRITGELFF.

The chain links TRBV18 to TRBJ1-4; D not certain. The V end was cut by 0 bases, the J end by 8 bases, with 13 bases between. This CDR3 region has 15 residues. Germline loops: CDR1 KGHSH, CDR2 LQKENI. The CDR3 DNA sequence: TGTGCCAGCTCACCACCGTTGGCCGGGGAGGAAAAACTGTTTTTT. As protein: CASSPPLAGEEKLFF. Together with reference TRBV18 and TRBJ1-4, the CDR3 gives the full variable domain: NAGVMQNPRHLVRRRGQEARLRCSPMKGHSHVYWYRQLPEEGLKFMVYLQKENIIDESGMPKERFSAEFPKEGPSILRIQQVVRGDSAAYFCASSPPLAGEEKLFFGSGTQLSVL.

This clone came up a few times. The V and J genes are TRBV6-1 and TRBJ1-6, with TRBD1 identical over 11 bases. Unmatched junction bases numbered 7, after V lost 5 bases and J lost 10 bases. The CDR3 runs to 15 residues. Germline CDR1 reads MNHNS; CDR2 reads SASEGT. CDR3 coding DNA: TGTGCCAGCAGTCCCGGGACAGGGGGGCGGTCACCCCTCCACTTT. It encodes CASSPGTGGRSPLHF.

This clone was found a few times. The junction departs from the called germline gene at one end, perhaps through a read error. The chain has TRBV6-2 or TRBV6-3 and TRBJ2-7; D not resolved. Per the germline V gene, CDR1 is MNHEY and CDR2 is SVGEGT. The CDR3 is 12 residues long. DNA of the CDR3: TGTGCCAGCATTTACCTATCCTACGAGCAGTACTTC. Protein sequence: CASIYLSYEQYF.